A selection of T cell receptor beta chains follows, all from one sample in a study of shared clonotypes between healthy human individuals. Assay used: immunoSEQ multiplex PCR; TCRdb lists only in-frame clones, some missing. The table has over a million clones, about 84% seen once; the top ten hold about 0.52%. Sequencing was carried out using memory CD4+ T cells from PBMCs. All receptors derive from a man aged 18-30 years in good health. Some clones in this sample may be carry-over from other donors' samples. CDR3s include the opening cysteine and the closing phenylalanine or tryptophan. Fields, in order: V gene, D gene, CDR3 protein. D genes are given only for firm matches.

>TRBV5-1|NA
CASSLGVGSEQYF
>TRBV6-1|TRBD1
CASSEAGQGGNYGYTF
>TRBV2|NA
CASMWDGSSYEQYF
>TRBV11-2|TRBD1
CASSRTGGPYEQYF
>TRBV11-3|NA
CASSLDISGELFF
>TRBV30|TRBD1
CAWSPTGGYTEAFF
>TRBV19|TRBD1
CAIGDRFGAEAFF
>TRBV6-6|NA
CASNLAGNLGNTIYF
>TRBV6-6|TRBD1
CASRLQGDEGGYTF
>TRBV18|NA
CASSPPGVEQYF
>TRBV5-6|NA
CASSLFSFGGSYNEQFF
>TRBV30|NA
CAWSVQGLDNSPLHF
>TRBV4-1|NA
CASSREIQGGSEQYF
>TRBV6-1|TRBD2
CASSTGGSKNEQFF
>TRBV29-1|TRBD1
CSAGQGSTGELFF
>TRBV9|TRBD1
CTSSLTGSSYNEQFF